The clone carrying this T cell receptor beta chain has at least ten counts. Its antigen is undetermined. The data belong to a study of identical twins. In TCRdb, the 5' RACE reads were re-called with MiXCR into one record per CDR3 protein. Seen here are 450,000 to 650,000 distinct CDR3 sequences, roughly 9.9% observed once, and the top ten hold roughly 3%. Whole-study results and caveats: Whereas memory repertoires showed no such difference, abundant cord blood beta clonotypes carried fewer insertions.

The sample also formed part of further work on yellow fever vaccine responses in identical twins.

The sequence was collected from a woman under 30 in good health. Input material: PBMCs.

Here the CDR3 reads CASSGQDRVHRELFF. The CDR3 DNA reads TGCGCCAGCAGCGGCCAGGACAGGGTGCACCGGGAGCTGTTTTTT. This chain connects TRBV5-1 to TRBJ2-2; 8 bases line up with TRBD1. V shed 4 bases and J 9 bases; nucleotides not matched to a gene: 11. CDR1 SGHRS and CDR2 YFSETQ come from the germline V gene. This CDR3 has 15 amino acids.